The 20 T cell receptor beta chains listed next were all sequenced from one sample in a study of cytomegalovirus exposure and HLA in healthy donors. Primers for the PCR totalled 60 Vbeta and 13 Jbeta. The protocol was immunoSEQ multiplex PCR, while the TCRdb copy is restricted to in-frame clones and leaves out a portion. The table shows about 160,000 clones, with around nine tenths occurring only once. What was sequenced was PBMCs. These receptors came from a young woman in good health and CMV-seronegative.

The V call is TRBV6-5, the J call TRBJ2-3, with a tentative D call TRBD2 (6 bases). Trimming shortened V by 5 bases and J by 1 base, and 13 bases separated the two germline ends. The CDR3 spans 15 residues. The V gene's germline CDR1 is MNHEY and CDR2 SVGAGI. Here the CDR3 DNA reads TGTGCCAGCAGTAACCGACTAGGCCGCACAGATACGCAGTATTTT. Its translation is CASSNRLGRTDTQYF.

The chain recombines TRBV5-1 with TRBJ2-7, with a weak D call TRBD1 (5 bases). CDR3 length equals 13 residues. The germline CDR1 and CDR2 sequences are SGHRS and YFSETQ. Deletions cut 2 bases from V and 5 bases from J, with 11 bases between. The CDR3 bases are TGCGCCAGCAGCTTTTCACAGGTGGACGAGCAGTACTTC. It is translated as CASSFSQVDEQYF.

This chain connects TRBV7-2 to TRBJ2-7, with D possibly being TRBD2 (6 bases). This CDR3 region has 13 residues. CDR1 SGHTA and CDR2 FQGNSA come from the germline V gene. Trimming removed 6 bases at V and 6 bases at J, with 15 bases between. The DNA for the CDR3 is TGTGCCAGCAGTCGACTAGTGAGCGGCGAGCAGTACTTC. This encodes CASSRLVSGEQYF.

The chain uses TRBV6-5 and TRBJ2-1; D is uncertain. V shed 6 bases and J shed 0 bases, with 12 bases lying between them. Per germline, CDR1 MNHEY and CDR2 SVGAGI. This CDR3 contains 15 residues. CDR3 DNA sequence: TGTGCCAGCAGCCTGGAGCTAAGCTCCTACAATGAGCAGTTCTTC. It specifies CASSLELSSYNEQFF.

CDR3 bases: TGCGCCAGCAGTGATCAACAGGGGTCCTACGAGCAGTACTTC. It encodes CASSDQQGSYEQYF. The chain links TRBV10-2 to TRBJ2-7; 7 bases align to TRBD1. Trimming took 3 bases from V and 1 from J; bases not matched to a gene: 3. Germline values: CDR1 WSHSY, CDR2 SAAADI. This CDR3 region has 14 residues.

The gene calls are TRBV6-4 and TRBJ1-2, with 8 bases that match TRBD1. The trim removed 2 bases at V and 8 bases at J, leaving 7 bases unmatched. This CDR3 is built from 14 residues. Germline V gene data show CDR1 as MRHNA and CDR2 as SNTAGT. The CDR3 DNA reads TGTGCCAGCAGTGACGAGCGTTGGACAGGGGGCTACACCTTC. As protein: CASSDERWTGGYTF.

This sequence joins TRBV4-1 and TRBJ1-5, with D maybe TRBD1 (5 bases). This CDR3 is built from 17 residues. V was shortened by 4 bases and J by 0 bases, with 16 bases between the two germline ends. CDR1 MGHRA and CDR2 YSYEKL come from the germline V gene. The CDR3 nucleotides read TGCGCCAGCAGCCTTGGGAGGGGCGGATATAGCAATCAGCCCCAGCATTTT. It translates to CASSLGRGGYSNQPQHF.

This clone turned up a few times. The sample contains more than one DNA sequence encoding this CDR3. The gene calls are TRBV6-6 and TRBJ1-4, with D tentatively TRBD1 (5 bases). Germline lookup yields CDR1 MNHNY and CDR2 SVGAGI (reference sequence). The V gene lost 8 bases and the J gene lost 6 bases, with 7 bases spanning the gap. The CDR3 contains 11 residues. CDR3 DNA sequence: TGTGCCAGCGCCAGGGATGAAAAACTGTTTTTT. Its translation: CASARDEKLFF.

This sequence joins TRBV2 and TRBJ2-3, with 9 bases matching TRBD1. This CDR3 spans 14 amino acids. From germline, CDR1 is SNHLY and CDR2 FYNNEI. V shed 6 bases, J shed 3 bases, and the junction held 4 bases outside the gene matches. DNA for the CDR3: TGTGCCAGCAGGTCGGGACAGGGAACAGATACGCAGTATTTT. As protein: CASRSGQGTDTQYF.

CDR3 nucleotides: TGTGCCAGCTCAGGTGTGCCAGGGATTATCAATGAGCAGTTCTTC. Translation: CASSGVPGIINEQFF. V and J are TRBV18 and TRBJ2-1; tentatively, D is TRBD1 (5 bases). Trimming pared 5 bases from V and 6 bases from J, leaving 17 bases between. In germline, CDR1 is KGHSH, CDR2 LQKENI. CDR3 size: 15 residues.

The rearrangement uses TRBV30 and TRBJ2-2; 7 bases are a match to TRBD2. Germline assignment: CDR1 GTSNPN and CDR2 SVGIG (reference sequence). V dropped 3 bases and J dropped 7; count of bases not matched to a gene: 11. This CDR3 contains 15 residues. CDR3 bases: TGTGCCTGGAGGGGAGGGTCTAGCTCTGTCGGGGAGCTGTTTTTT. Protein product: CAWRGGSSSVGELFF.

V is TRBV5-1 and J is TRBJ2-1; possibly TRBD2 for D (6 bases). Germline CDR1 reads SGHRS; CDR2 reads YFSETQ. Trimming left V 1 base short and J 1 base short, with 15 bases between. The CDR3 length is 17 residues. In nucleotides, the CDR3 is TGCGCCAGCAGCTTGCTCTTTAAAGGGAGGTCCTACAATGAGCAGTTCTTC. Encoded protein: CASSLLFKGRSYNEQFF.

The rearrangement uses TRBV6-5 and TRBJ1-5, with D uncertain. Germline V gives CDR1 MNHEY, CDR2 SVGAGI. The CDR3 has 14 amino acids. V was clipped by 4 bases and J by 4 bases, with 11 bases between them. CDR3 region: CASSSYSVNQPQHF. The CDR3 DNA follows: TGTGCCAGCAGTTCCTACTCCGTAAATCAGCCCCAGCATTTT.

The V gene is TRBV5-1, the J gene TRBJ1-3; perhaps TRBD1 as D (6 bases). Trimming removed 3 bases at V and 0 bases at J, with 16 bases between. Germline CDR1 reads SGHRS; CDR2 reads YFSETQ. The CDR3 is 17 amino acids. This CDR3 reads CASSSGHSGSSGNTIYF. The CDR3, as DNA: TGCGCCAGCAGCTCGGGACATTCGGGAAGCTCTGGAAACACCATATATTTT.

V is TRBV7-2 and J is TRBJ1-4; D remains ambiguous. Germline CDR1 SGHTA, CDR2 FQGNSA. V gave up 4 bases and J gave up 0 bases, with 21 bases separating them. The CDR3 totals 19 residues. The CDR3 bases are TGTGCCAGCAGCTCAAGCTCGTGGCGGGCCCGGGCAACTAATGAAAAACTGTTTTTT. Its translation is CASSSSSWRARATNEKLFF. Supplemented by reference TRBV7-2 and TRBJ1-4, the full variable domain reads GAGVSQSPSNKVTEKGKDVELRCDPISGHTALYWYRQSLGQGLEFLIYFQGNSAPDKSGLPSDRFSAERTGGSVSTLTIQRTQQEDSAVYLCASSSSSWRARATNEKLFFGSGTQLSVL.

The gene calls are TRBV5-4 and TRBJ2-1; D is ambiguous. CDR1 and CDR2 from the germline V gene are SGHNT and YYREEE (reference sequence). Trimming cost V 4 bases and J 6 bases, with 11 bases left between them. CDR3 size: 13 residues. CDR3 amino acids: CASSQALGNEQFF. The CDR3, as DNA: TGTGCCAGCAGCCAAGCCCTAGGCAATGAGCAGTTCTTC.

The chain recombines TRBV5-1 with TRBJ1-6, with 8 bases lining up with TRBD1. V shed 6 bases, J shed 6 bases, and the junction held 8 bases outside the gene matches. The V gene's germline CDR1 is SGHRS and CDR2 YFSETQ. This CDR3 has 15 amino acids. DNA of the CDR3: TGCGCCAGCAACCTACAGGGGGAGTTTAATTCACCCCTCCACTTT. Its translation: CASNLQGEFNSPLHF.

The V gene is TRBV2, the J gene TRBJ2-1; a possible D gene is TRBD1 (5 bases). The CDR3 covers 11 residues. CDR1 and CDR2 (germline): SNHLY, FYNNEI. Between the trimmed V and J ends, which lost 5 bases and 7 bases, there was a span of 6 bases. The CDR3 bases are TGTGCCAGCAGTCCAGGGAATGAGCAGTTCTTC. This gives the protein CASSPGNEQFF.

The chain employs TRBV6-5 and TRBJ1-2; a possible D gene is TRBD1 (6 bases). V lost 0 bases and J lost 4, with 12 bases in between. CDR3 length: 15 residues. Germline-derived CDR1 and CDR2 are MNHEY and SVGAGI. The CDR3 region has the DNA TGTGCCAGCAGTTACTCGTCAGGGGTGCGCTATGGCTACACCTTC. Its protein product is CASSYSSGVRYGYTF.

As DNA, the CDR3 is TGTGCCAGTTCGACTAGCGGGATCTACGAGCAGTACTTC. The encoded protein is CASSTSGIYEQYF. This chain uses TRBV28 with TRBJ2-7; 11 nucleotides agree with TRBD2. Germline V lookup: CDR1 MDHEN, CDR2 SYDVKM. The CDR3 has 13 residues. The V segment lost 9 bases and the J segment 3 bases; nucleotides outside the gene matches: 4.